This entry lists 3 T cell receptor beta chains sequenced from one sample in a study of blood T cell repertoires in COVID-19. Method: immunoSEQ multiplex PCR; TCRdb's copy keeps in-frame clones and lacks some. The table shows 250,000 or so clones, with roughly nine tenths occurring only once. Sequencing was carried out using peripheral blood. The source of these receptors is a man between 60 and 75 years old with acute or convalescent COVID-19.

The chain recombines TRBV19 with TRBJ2-1, with a possible D match to TRBD1 (6 bases). The ends were cut back, 3 bases at V and 5 bases at J, with 17 bases in the middle. The CDR3 is 16 amino acids. CDR1 and CDR2 (germline): LNHDA, SQIVND (reference sequence). The CDR3 protein is CASSIWGGRGNNEQFF. The CDR3 bases are TGTGCCAGTAGTATTTGGGGCGGAAGGGGGAACAATGAGCAGTTCTTC.

This clone is a singleton in its sample. V gene TRBV5-1 combines with J gene TRBJ1-2; D gene ambiguous. V lost 5 bases to trimming and J lost 8 bases, with 19 bases between them. Germline assignment: CDR1 SGHRS and CDR2 YFSETQ. The CDR3 covers 14 residues. The CDR3 is CASREGTIGSGYTF. In nucleotides, the CDR3 is TGCGCCAGCAGGGAGGGAACGATCGGTTCGGGCTACACCTTC.

The chain carries TRBV19 and TRBJ1-4; 7 nucleotides line up with TRBD1. Germline lookup yields CDR1 LNHDA and CDR2 SQIVND (reference sequence). The CDR3 has 14 amino acids. Trimming cost V 7 bases and J 5 bases; bases outside gene matches: 7. In DNA form, the CDR3 reads TGTGCCAGTATCCGGACAGGCGAGAATGAAAAACTGTTTTTT. Its translation is CASIRTGENEKLFF.